This T cell receptor beta chain was identified during a study of PD-1 blockade in classical Hodgkin lymphoma. Looked up from germline, CDR1 is MNHNS and CDR2 is SASEGT. The CDR3 covers 13 residues. V shed 6 bases and J shed 4 bases, with 11 bases lying between them. Using immunoSEQ multiplex PCR, the repertoire was profiled, and TCRdb retains in-frame clones only, with some absent. The sample consists of about 16,000 clones, 85% of them appearing once. With no exception, relapse followed autologous stem cell transplantation in all patients, and brentuximab vedotin exposure varied. It was by magnetic negative selection that CD4+ T cells were purified from thawed PBMCs.

The chain combines TRBV6-1 with TRBJ2-3, with D tentatively TRBD2 (5 bases). This clonotype originated in a human donor with classical Hodgkin lymphoma. The source was CD4+ T cells from blood, collected at baseline. CDR3 region: CASRLVVADTQYF. CDR3 sequence (DNA): TGTGCCAGCAGACTAGTTGTCGCAGATACGCAGTATTTT.